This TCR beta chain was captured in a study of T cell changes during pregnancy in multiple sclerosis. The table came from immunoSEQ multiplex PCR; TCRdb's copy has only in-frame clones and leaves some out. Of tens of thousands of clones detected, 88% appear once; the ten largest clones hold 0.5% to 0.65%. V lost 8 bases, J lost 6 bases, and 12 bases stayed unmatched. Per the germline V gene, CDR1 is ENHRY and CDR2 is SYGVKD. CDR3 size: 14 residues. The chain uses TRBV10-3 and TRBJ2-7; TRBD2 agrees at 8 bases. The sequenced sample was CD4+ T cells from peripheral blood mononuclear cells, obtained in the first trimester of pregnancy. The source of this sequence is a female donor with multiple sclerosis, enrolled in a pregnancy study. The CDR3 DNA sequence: TGTGCCATCTCTTTTAGCGGGGAGTTATCCGAGCAGTACTTC. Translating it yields CAISFSGELSEQYF.